The next 14 T cell receptor beta chains were all read from a single sample in a study of memory CD4+ T cells and cytomegalovirus serostatus. Sequencing used immunoSEQ multiplex PCR; TCRdb keeps in-frame clones, though not all of them. The repertoire holds 50,000 to 65,000 clones, with approximately 82% as singletons. The sort gate was single viable CD3+CD4+CD8-CD45RO+ cells for memory CD4+ T cells. Sequences were obtained from memory CD4+ T cells from blood. The receptors originated from an adult in good health and CMV-seropositive.

Concerning this clone itself: In the same sample, other DNA sequences code for this CDR3. The chain joins TRBV4-3 to TRBJ2-3, with 8 bases lining up with TRBD2. J lost 3 bases, V lost 5 bases, and 1 base had no gene match. This CDR3 region has 13 residues. CDR1 LGHNA and CDR2 YSLEER come from the germline V gene. The CDR3, as DNA: TGCGCCAGCAGCGCGGGGGGTACAGATACGCAGTATTTT. Encoded protein: CASSAGGTDTQYF.

V usage is TRBV4-3 and J usage is TRBJ1-5; D is unresolved. Trimming pared 0 bases from V and 7 bases from J, leaving 7 bases between. Germline V CDR1 and CDR2: LGHNA, YSLEER. The CDR3 sequence is 13 residues long. The CDR3 DNA reads as TGCGCCAGCAGCCAAGATCTGGGCCAGCCCCAGCATTTT. This gives the protein CASSQDLGQPQHF.

The genes are TRBV7-9 and TRBJ1-6; maybe TRBD1 (6 bases). The length of the CDR3 is 14 residues. Germline-derived CDR1 and CDR2 are SEHNR and FQNEAQ (reference sequence). Trimming stripped 7 bases from V and 4 bases from J, with 11 bases between. The CDR3 DNA reads as TGTGCCAGCACCCAGGACAGATATAATTCACCCCTCCACTTT. Translation gives CASTQDRYNSPLHF.

The V call is TRBV6-6, the J call TRBJ2-7, with D perhaps TRBD1 (6 bases). Deletions cut 6 bases from V and 0 bases from J, with 18 bases between. Looked up from germline, CDR1 is MNHNY and CDR2 is SVGAGI (reference sequence). CDR3 length: 16 residues. CDR3 amino acids: CASRQQRTASSYEQYF. The CDR3 nucleotides read TGTGCCAGCAGACAACAAAGGACAGCGAGCTCCTACGAGCAGTACTTC.

This clone is deemed medium-sized. The V and J genes are TRBV29-1 and TRBJ1-1, with D uncertain. CDR3 length: 12 residues. V was cut by 6 bases and J by 4 bases, with 12 bases left in between. Germline V gene data show CDR1 as SQVTM and CDR2 as ANQGSEA. CDR3 DNA sequence: TGCAGCGTGTCCCAGCCGCTCACTGAAGCTTTCTTT. This codes for CSVSQPLTEAFF. The full variable domain, rest sourced from reference TRBV29-1 and TRBJ1-1, is SAVISQKPSRDICQRGTSLTIQCQVDSQVTMMFWYRQQPGQSLTLIATANQGSEATYESGFVIDKFPISRPNLTFSTLTVSNMSPEDSSIYLCSVSQPLTEAFFGQGTRLTVV.

The chain uses TRBV6-5 and TRBJ2-1, with 7 nucleotides matching TRBD1. Germline V gene sequence: CDR1 MNHEY, CDR2 SVGAGI. Unmatched junction bases numbered 8, after V lost 6 bases and J lost 6 bases. This CDR3 is built from 14 residues. The CDR3 DNA sequence: TGTGCCAGCAGGCTCCATTCAGGGGGCAATGAGCAGTTCTTC. This sequence encodes CASRLHSGGNEQFF.

CDR3 sequence: CASSRRPGGDEQYF. The CDR3 coding sequence is TGTGCCAGCAGCCGAAGACCAGGGGGCGACGAGCAGTACTTC. The chain carries TRBV14 and TRBJ2-7; 8 positions agree with TRBD1. The CDR3 spans 14 residues. V lost 4 bases to trimming and J lost 5 bases; unmatched junction nucleotides: 7. The V gene's germline CDR1 is SGHDN and CDR2 FVKESK.

The CDR3 is CASSFGSGRSRTGELFF. DNA for the CDR3: TGTGCCAGCAGTTTTGGGAGCGGGAGAAGTCGCACCGGGGAGCTGTTTTTT. The chain employs TRBV28 and TRBJ2-2, with 8 bases matching TRBD2. The CDR3 is 17 amino acids. Germline V CDR1 and CDR2: MDHEN, SYDVKM. The trim removed 3 bases at V and 4 bases at J, leaving 10 bases unmatched.

This chain connects TRBV11-2 to TRBJ2-1; the match to TRBD2 covers 9 bases. Germline V lookup: CDR1 SGHAT, CDR2 FQNNGV. The CDR3 sequence is 16 residues long. The V and J ends lost 3 bases and 4 bases, in that order; junction bases with no gene match: 7. CDR3 nucleotide sequence: TGTGCCAGCAGCTTTCTAGCGGGGATACTTTACAATGAGCAGTTCTTC. It yields the protein CASSFLAGILYNEQFF.

This clone was found once. The V gene is TRBV7-9, the J gene TRBJ2-5; D is perhaps TRBD1 (5 bases). In germline, CDR1 is SEHNR, CDR2 FQNEAQ (reference sequence). Trimming removed 1 base at V and 9 bases at J, with 21 bases between. The CDR3 length is 16 residues. CDR3 sequence reads: CASSLGSQGLQVSQYF. CDR3 sequence (DNA): TGTGCCAGCAGCTTAGGGTCGCAGGGCCTCCAAGTCTCCCAGTACTTC.

The chain has TRBV6-4 and TRBJ2-3; D unclear. Looked up from germline, CDR1 is MRHNA and CDR2 is SNTAGT. This CDR3 comprises 16 residues. V lost 7 bases to trimming and J lost 1 base, with 18 bases between them. The CDR3 protein is CASIEVVRPGTDTQYF. The DNA of the CDR3 is TGTGCCAGCATAGAAGTAGTCAGACCCGGCACAGATACGCAGTATTTT.

The chain couples TRBV19 to TRBJ2-2; D may be TRBD2 (6 bases). The V gene lost 1 base and the J gene lost 0 bases, with 9 bases spanning the gap. Germline assignment: CDR1 LNHDA and CDR2 SQIVND (reference sequence). The CDR3 consists of 16 residues. CDR3 DNA sequence: TGTGCCAGTAGTATAGGTGGCGGGACGAACACCGGGGAGCTGTTTTTT. Its protein product is CASSIGGGTNTGELFF.

The chain carries TRBV7-2 and TRBJ2-7, with TRBD2 identical over 8 bases. CDR1 is SGHTA, CDR2 FQGNSA, per germline. CDR3 length: 19 amino acids. The V gene end was trimmed by 2 bases and the J gene end by 2 bases; junction bases not matched to a gene: 17. This chain's CDR3 is CASSLYWGTSISAPYEQYF. The CDR3 region has the DNA TGTGCCAGCAGCTTATATTGGGGGACTAGTATATCGGCACCCTACGAGCAGTACTTC. Together with reference TRBV7-2 and TRBJ2-7, the CDR3 gives the full variable domain: GAGVSQSPSNKVTEKGKDVELRCDPISGHTALYWYRQSLGQGLEFLIYFQGNSAPDKSGLPSDRFSAERTGGSVSTLTIQRTQQEDSAVYLCASSLYWGTSISAPYEQYFGPGTRLTVT.

The V gene is TRBV19, the J gene TRBJ2-5; possible D gene TRBD2, 8 bases. Germline CDR1 reads LNHDA; CDR2 reads SQIVND (reference sequence). The CDR3 is made up of 15 amino acids. The germline V and J ends were trimmed by 7 bases and 4 bases, with 19 bases remaining between them. The CDR3 spells CASKSREGARETQYF. CDR3 coding DNA: TGTGCCAGTAAAAGTCGGGAGGGGGCCCGAGAGACCCAGTACTTC.